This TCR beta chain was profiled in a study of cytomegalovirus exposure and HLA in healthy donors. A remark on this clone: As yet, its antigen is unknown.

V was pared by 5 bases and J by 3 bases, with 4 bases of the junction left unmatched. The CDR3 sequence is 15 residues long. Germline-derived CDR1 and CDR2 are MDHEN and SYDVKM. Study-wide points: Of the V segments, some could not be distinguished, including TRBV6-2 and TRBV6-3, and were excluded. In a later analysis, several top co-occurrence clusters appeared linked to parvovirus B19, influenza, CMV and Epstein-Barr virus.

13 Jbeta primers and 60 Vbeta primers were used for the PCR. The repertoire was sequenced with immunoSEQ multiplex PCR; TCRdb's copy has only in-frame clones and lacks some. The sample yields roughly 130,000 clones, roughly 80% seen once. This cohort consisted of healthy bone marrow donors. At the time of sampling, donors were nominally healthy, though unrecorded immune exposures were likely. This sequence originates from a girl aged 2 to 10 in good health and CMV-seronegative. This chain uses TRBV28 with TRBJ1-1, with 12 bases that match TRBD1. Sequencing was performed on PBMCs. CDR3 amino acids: CASSTGTGGDTEAFF. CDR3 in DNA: TGTGCCAGCAGTACCGGGACAGGGGGCGACACTGAAGCTTTCTTT.